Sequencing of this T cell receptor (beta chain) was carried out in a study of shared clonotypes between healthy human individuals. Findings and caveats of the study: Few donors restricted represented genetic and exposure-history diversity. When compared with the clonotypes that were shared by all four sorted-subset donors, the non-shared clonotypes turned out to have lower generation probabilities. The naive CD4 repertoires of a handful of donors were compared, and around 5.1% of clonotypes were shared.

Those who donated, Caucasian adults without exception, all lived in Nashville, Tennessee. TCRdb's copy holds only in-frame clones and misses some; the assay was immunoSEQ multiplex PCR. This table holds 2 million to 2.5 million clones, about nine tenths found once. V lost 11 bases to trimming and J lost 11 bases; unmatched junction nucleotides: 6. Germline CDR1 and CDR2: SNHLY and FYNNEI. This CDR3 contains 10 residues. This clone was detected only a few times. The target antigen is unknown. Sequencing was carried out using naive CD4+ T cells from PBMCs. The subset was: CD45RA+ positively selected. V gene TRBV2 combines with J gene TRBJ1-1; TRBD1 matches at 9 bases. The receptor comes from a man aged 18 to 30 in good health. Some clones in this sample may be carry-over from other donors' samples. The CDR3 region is CAEQGAGAFF. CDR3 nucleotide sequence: TGTGCCGAACAGGGGGCGGGGGCTTTCTTT.